Each of the 20 T cell receptor beta chains below was sequenced from the same sample in a study of blood T cell repertoires in COVID-19. Sequencing was performed with immunoSEQ multiplex PCR; in TCRdb, only in-frame clones are kept and a portion is missing. Of roughly 390,000 clones in the sample, 85% were seen once. Sequenced material: peripheral blood. The receptors shown here come from a woman between 18 and 30 years old with acute or convalescent COVID-19.

This clone was seen a handful of times. The V and J genes are TRBV19 and TRBJ2-3; TRBD2 might be the D (5 bases). The CDR3 length is 14 residues. V shed 5 bases and J shed 4 bases, with 13 bases lying between them. CDR1 LNHDA and CDR2 SQIVND come from the germline V gene (reference sequence). For the CDR3, the DNA is TGTGCCAGTAGTTCCGGAGGAGCGTCAGATACGCAGTATTTT. This gives the protein CASSSGGASDTQYF.

The chain combines TRBV5-1 with TRBJ1-5; a weak D match, TRBD1 (6 bases). Trimming cost V 2 bases and J 0 bases, with 18 bases left between them. Germline CDR1 SGHRS, CDR2 YFSETQ. This CDR3 has 18 amino acids. In nucleotides, the CDR3 is TGCGCCAGCAGCTTAATAAACAGGGACCTCGCTAGCAATCAGCCCCAGCATTTT. It encodes CASSLINRDLASNQPQHF.

V is TRBV5-8 and J is TRBJ2-7; D perhaps matches TRBD1 (5 bases). The ends were cut back, 4 bases at V and 5 bases at J, with 19 bases in the middle. From germline, CDR1 is SGHTS and CDR2 YDEGEE. This CDR3 region has 15 residues. This CDR3 reads CASSDAEGVEDEQYF. The CDR3 region has the DNA TGTGCCAGCAGCGACGCTGAAGGGGTAGAAGACGAGCAGTACTTC.

The chain uses TRBV11-2 and TRBJ1-5; TRBD1 matches at 8 bases. Germline CDR1 is SGHAT and CDR2 is FQNNGV. The length of the CDR3 is 16 residues. With V trimmed by 5 bases and J by 1 base, 7 bases remained unmatched. This chain's CDR3 is CASSPGQGRSNQPQHF. Written as DNA, the CDR3 is TGTGCCAGCAGCCCCGGACAGGGAAGGAGCAATCAGCCCCAGCATTTT.

The chain has TRBV3-1 (or the pseudogene TRBV3-2) and TRBJ2-1; no reliable D call. There are 12 residues in the CDR3. Trimming removed 0 bases from V and 11 bases from J, with 8 bases in between. Per the germline V gene, CDR1 is LGHDT and CDR2 is YNNKEL (reference sequence). CDR3 coding DNA: TGTGCCAGCAGCCAAGATTTAAGCCAGCAGTTCTTC. As protein: CASSQDLSQQFF.

Details on this clone: At one boundary the junction diverges from the germline segment, which might be a read error. The identical CDR3 is also encoded by other nucleotide sequences in the sample. The gene calls are TRBV28 and TRBJ2-2; 11 bases agree with TRBD1. The CDR3 sequence is 15 residues long. Germline-derived CDR1 and CDR2 are MDHEN and SYDVKM. The CDR3 region has the DNA TGTGCCAGCAGCCGGGACAGGGGGATTGCCGGAGAGCTGTTTTTT. It codes for CASSRDRGIAGELFF.

The chain links TRBV7-6 to TRBJ2-7; no definite D call. Germline V gene lookup returns CDR1 SGHVS and CDR2 FNYEAQ. The CDR3 runs to 15 residues. V was cut by 1 base and J by 3 bases, with 13 bases left in between. The CDR3 DNA reads as TGTGCCAGCAGCTTAGGGTCAGCTAGTCTCTACGAGCAGTACTTC. Translating gives CASSLGSASLYEQYF.

There are many counts of this clone. The chain couples TRBV5-1 to TRBJ2-2; 9 nucleotides align to TRBD2. The J segment lost 1 base and the V segment lost 4 bases, leaving 2 bases of the junction unmatched. The CDR3 sequence is 15 residues long. The germline gives CDR1 SGHRS, CDR2 YFSETQ. DNA of the CDR3: TGCGCCAGCAGCGGACTAGCGATGAACACCGGGGAGCTGTTTTTT. This gives the protein CASSGLAMNTGELFF.

This clone was seen once. The chain employs TRBV5-1 and TRBJ2-7; 9 bases are shared with TRBD2. The length of the CDR3 is 16 residues. Germline V CDR1 and CDR2: SGHRS, YFSETQ. The V segment lost 3 bases and the J segment 12 bases; nucleotides outside the gene matches: 19. The CDR3 spells CASSSRGGGAGGPRYF. CDR3 in DNA: TGCGCCAGCAGCTCCCGAGGGGGAGGAGCGGGAGGACCTAGGTACTTC.

To note about this clone: The sample holds other DNA sequences that translate to the same CDR3. This sequence joins TRBV19 and TRBJ1-6; D gene uncertain. This CDR3 is 14 amino acids long. V was trimmed by 3 bases and J by 0 bases, leaving 3 bases between them. Germline-derived CDR1 and CDR2 are LNHDA and SQIVND (reference sequence). The CDR3 loop is CASSISSYNSPLHF. For the CDR3, the DNA is TGTGCCAGTAGTATCAGCTCCTATAATTCACCCCTCCACTTT.

This clone was counted many times. V gene TRBV20-1 combines with J gene TRBJ2-3, with a weak D call TRBD1 (5 bases). This CDR3 is built from 11 residues. V was trimmed by 6 bases and J by 2 bases, leaving 6 bases between them. Germline assignment: CDR1 DFQATT and CDR2 SNEGSKA (reference sequence). The CDR3 loop reads CSAGPTDTQYF. CDR3 coding DNA: TGCAGTGCGGGGCCCACAGATACGCAGTATTTT.

V and J are TRBV27 and TRBJ2-1, with 8 positions matching TRBD1. V shed 3 bases and J 3 bases; nucleotides not matched to a gene: 4. CDR1 is MNHEY, CDR2 SMNVEV, per germline (reference sequence). CDR3 length equals 15 residues. The CDR3 protein is CASSFETGDYNEQFF. The CDR3, as DNA: TGTGCCAGCAGTTTCGAGACAGGGGACTACAATGAGCAGTTCTTC.

V usage is TRBV19 and J usage is TRBJ1-1; 10 bases align to TRBD1. After removal of 5 bases from V and 2 bases from J, the junction contained 2 bases not matched to a gene. Per germline, CDR1 LNHDA and CDR2 SQIVND (reference sequence). This CDR3 is 14 amino acids long. Here the CDR3 DNA reads TGTGCCAGTAGTGGGACAGGGGCTAACACTGAAGCTTTCTTT. Amino acid sequence: CASSGTGANTEAFF. The whole variable domain, remainder taken from reference TRBV19 and TRBJ1-1, is DGGITQSPKYLFRKEGQNVTLSCEQNLNHDAMYWYRQDPGQGLRLIYYSQIVNDFQKGDIAEGYSVSREKKESFPLTVTSAQKNPTAFYLCASSGTGANTEAFFGQGTRLTVV.

The chain recombines TRBV27 with TRBJ2-1, with D possibly matching TRBD2 (5 bases). The ends were cut back, 6 bases at V and 4 bases at J, with 10 bases in the middle. This CDR3 has 13 residues. Germline-derived CDR1 and CDR2 are MNHEY and SMNVEV (reference sequence). The CDR3 sequence is CASRASLYNEQFF. The CDR3 DNA reads TGTGCCAGCAGGGCTAGCTTATACAATGAGCAGTTCTTC.

For this clone: Other nucleotide sequences from this sample produce the same CDR3. This chain uses TRBV9 with TRBJ1-4; perhaps TRBD1 as D (6 bases). V was cut by 2 bases and J by 5 bases, with 10 bases left in between. The length of the CDR3 is 14 residues. Looked up from germline, CDR1 is SGDLS and CDR2 is YYNGEE. The DNA for the CDR3 is TGTGCCAGCAGCGTGCTTGACAGGAATGAAAAACTGTTTTTT. This translates into CASSVLDRNEKLFF. The full variable domain, rest sourced from reference TRBV9 and TRBJ1-4, is DSGVTQTPKHLITATGQRVTLRCSPRSGDLSVYWYQQSLDQGLQFLIQYYNGEERAKGNILERFSAQQFPDLHSELNLSSLELGDSALYFCASSVLDRNEKLFFGSGTQLSVL.

This sequence joins TRBV10-1 and TRBJ2-2; D unresolved. CDR1 and CDR2 (germline): WNHNN, SYGVQD (reference sequence). The CDR3 length is 13 residues. V lost 3 bases and J lost 6, with 8 bases in between. The CDR3 loop reads CASSDGVAGELFF. The CDR3 DNA reads as TGCGCCAGCAGTGACGGAGTGGCCGGGGAGCTGTTTTTT.

This chain links TRBV5-6 with TRBJ1-4; 8 bases agree with TRBD1. Unmatched junction bases numbered 10, after V lost 5 bases and J lost 4 bases. The length of the CDR3 is 16 residues. Germline CDR1 and CDR2: SGHDT and YYEEEE. The DNA of the CDR3 is TGTGCCAGCAGTCCCTGGAACAGGGGGATTAATGAAAAACTGTTTTTT. As protein: CASSPWNRGINEKLFF.

CDR3 sequence (DNA): TGTGCCAGCAGCTTGCCTAGCGGGAGGGCCGGTGAGCAGTTCTTC. This codes for CASSLPSGRAGEQFF. The V gene is TRBV7-8, the J gene TRBJ2-1; TRBD2 matches at 12 bases. Germline trimming cut 3 bases from V and 9 bases from J; bases unmatched to any gene: 6. CDR1 is SGHVS, CDR2 FQNEAQ, per germline. The CDR3 is 15 amino acids.

The chain uses TRBV4-1 and TRBJ1-2; 9 positions match TRBD1. The germline V gene has CDR1 MGHRA and CDR2 YSYEKL. The CDR3 consists of 15 residues. The J segment lost 2 bases and the V segment lost 3 bases, leaving 4 bases of the junction unmatched. In DNA, the CDR3 is TGCGCCAGCAGCCACCCCGGGACAGGGAACTATGGCTACACCTTC. This translates into CASSHPGTGNYGYTF.

V usage is TRBV11-1 and J usage is TRBJ1-1; maybe TRBD1 (6 bases). The CDR3 spans 13 residues. Per the germline V gene, CDR1 is SGHAT and CDR2 is FQDESV (reference sequence). V dropped 6 bases and J dropped 4 bases, with 12 bases sitting between them. In nucleotides, the CDR3 is TGTGCCAGCAGAGGGGGGGGGAGCACTGAAGCTTTCTTT. Protein sequence: CASRGGGSTEAFF.